This TCR beta chain was found in a study of control samples from healthy donors and cancer patients. Clones were sequenced by immunoSEQ multiplex PCR, and TCRdb holds only the in-frame ones, with some missing. The top ten hold over 35% of the sample, which has some 20,000 clones, about 85% seen once. J was trimmed by 7 bases and V by 4 bases; bases with no gene match: 7. Germline CDR1 is WSHSY and CDR2 is SAAADI. This CDR3 is 14 amino acids long. The genes are TRBV10-2 and TRBJ2-7; 10 nucleotides match TRBD2. This clonotype originated in a man in his fifties or sixties with head and neck cancer. The sequencing sample was made of PBMCs. CDR3 protein: CASSGLAGVGEQYV. The CDR3 DNA follows: TGCGCCAGCAGTGGCCTAGCGGGAGTGGGAGAGCAGTACGTC.